The 27 T cell receptor beta chains reported below all come from one sample, sequenced in a study of graft-versus-host responses after intestinal transplantation. No antigen has been assigned to these receptors. The data were produced by immunoSEQ multiplex PCR, yet TCRdb's version contains in-frame clones alone and is incomplete. The sample holds some 110,000 clones, roughly 87% seen once. Sample: unstimulated CD4+ T cells sorted from spleen or lymph node cells, taken before intestinal transplant. Receptors originate from a human donor who received an intestinal transplant.

The CDR3 loop is CASIASGGITEAFF. The CDR3 DNA is TGTGCCAGCATCGCGTCAGGGGGTATCACTGAAGCTTTCTTT. The V gene is TRBV7-9, the J gene TRBJ1-1, with 7 bases fitting TRBD1. With 7 bases clipped from V and 4 bases from J, the junction kept 9 bases outside the gene matches. CDR3 size: 14 residues. Per germline, CDR1 SEHNR and CDR2 FQNEAQ (reference sequence).

The chain uses TRBV5-6 and TRBJ2-7; 10 bases match TRBD1. Germline assignment: CDR1 SGHDT and CDR2 YYEEEE. V lost 2 bases to trimming and J lost 3 bases; unmatched junction nucleotides: 17. The CDR3 contains 19 residues. CDR3 sequence reads: CASSFRWGTRDRGYYEQYF. The CDR3 DNA follows: TGTGCCAGCAGCTTCAGATGGGGGACCCGGGACAGGGGTTACTACGAGCAGTACTTC.

This clone was picked up a small number of times. This chain links TRBV7-2 with TRBJ2-5; D is uncertain. There are 11 residues in the CDR3. V was clipped by 2 bases and J by 2 bases, with 0 bases between them. Per germline, CDR1 SGHTA and CDR2 FQGNSA. CDR3 DNA: TGTGCCAGCAGCTTACAAGAGACCCAGTACTTC. As protein: CASSLQETQYF. Supplemented by reference TRBV7-2 and TRBJ2-5, the full variable domain reads GAGVSQSPSNKVTEKGKDVELRCDPISGHTALYWYRQSLGQGLEFLIYFQGNSAPDKSGLPSDRFSAERTGGSVSTLTIQRTQQEDSAVYLCASSLQETQYFGPGTRLLVL.

This chain links TRBV7-3 with TRBJ2-3; D is perhaps TRBD1 (5 bases). The CDR3 runs 12 residues. The ends were cut back, 1 base at V and 6 bases at J, with 5 bases in the middle. Per germline, CDR1 SGHTA and CDR2 FQGTGA. CDR3 nucleotide sequence: TGTGCCAGCAGCTTAAAGGGGGATACGCAGTATTTT. It codes for CASSLKGDTQYF.

This chain links TRBV7-6 with TRBJ2-3, with D unclear. V lost 4 bases to trimming and J lost 1 base, with 12 bases between them. This CDR3 has 15 residues. Germline assignment: CDR1 SGHVS and CDR2 FNYEAQ. CDR3 sequence (DNA): TGTGCCAGCAGCTCTTTCTCCAGCCGCACAGATACGCAGTATTTT. It yields the protein CASSSFSSRTDTQYF. The full variable domain, completed using reference TRBV7-6 and TRBJ2-3, is GAGVSQSPRYKVTKRGQDVALRCDPISGHVSLYWYRQALGQGPEFLTYFNYEAQQDKSGLPNDRFSAERPEGSISTLTIQRTEQRDSAMYRCASSSFSSRTDTQYFGPGTRLTVL.

The V call is TRBV6-6, the J call TRBJ1-2, with no clear D. The germline gives CDR1 MNHNY, CDR2 SVGAGI (reference sequence). This CDR3 has 13 amino acids. The V end was cut by 9 bases, the J end by 6 bases, with 17 bases between. The CDR3 nucleotides are TGTGCCAGTCATGGCGCAGTTTTAGATGGCTACACCTTC. This encodes CASHGAVLDGYTF.

The J gene is TRBJ2-7, the V gene TRBV6-5, with 8 bases lining up with TRBD2. The CDR3 loop spans 14 amino acids. CDR1 MNHEY and CDR2 SVGAGI come from the germline V gene. V lost 10 bases and J lost 5; bases outside the gene matches: 13. As DNA, the CDR3 is TGTGCCACTGCCGGGGGGGGGCGTTATAACGAGCAGTACTTC. Translation: CATAGGGRYNEQYF.

The J gene is TRBJ2-3, the V gene TRBV25-1, with 9 bases fitting TRBD2. The CDR3 extends over 15 amino acids. Germline V gene data show CDR1 as MGHDK and CDR2 as SYGVNS. Trimming removed 5 bases from V and 1 base from J; junction bases left unmatched: 4. The chain's CDR3 is CASSRVAGGTDTQYF. The DNA of the CDR3 is TGTGCCAGCAGTAGAGTAGCGGGAGGCACAGATACGCAGTATTTT.

The V gene is TRBV6-6, the J gene TRBJ2-7; maybe TRBD2 (6 bases). The CDR3 has 16 amino acids. V was trimmed by 5 bases and J by 2 bases, leaving 19 bases between them. In germline, CDR1 is MNHNY, CDR2 SVGAGI (reference sequence). The CDR3 loop is CASSMAGTQSTYEQYF. CDR3 DNA: TGTGCCAGCAGTATGGCAGGGACTCAGAGTACCTACGAGCAGTACTTC.

V and J are TRBV7-2 and TRBJ1-6, with TRBD1 identical over 8 bases. Trimming took 6 bases from V and 7 from J; bases not matched to a gene: 8. The CDR3 loop spans 15 amino acids. CDR1 SGHTA and CDR2 FQGNSA come from the germline V gene. CDR3 protein: CASSSGQGLNSPLHF. The CDR3 DNA follows: TGTGCCAGCAGTTCCGGACAGGGACTGAATTCACCCCTCCACTTT.

The chain joins TRBV29-1 to TRBJ1-3, with D unresolved. V was cut by 3 bases and J by 2 bases, with 5 bases left in between. This CDR3 region has 12 residues. The germline gives CDR1 SQVTM, CDR2 ANQGSEA. The DNA for the CDR3 is TGCAGCGTTGAGAAACCTGGAAACACCATATATTTT. This codes for CSVEKPGNTIYF.

The CDR3 DNA follows: TGTGCCAGCAGCACAAAAGGACTAGCGGATTACAATGAGCAGTTCTTC. Its protein is CASSTKGLADYNEQFF. The V call is TRBV7-9, the J call TRBJ2-1; 10 positions match TRBD2. The CDR3 spans 16 residues. The ends lost 5 bases at V and 4 bases at J; junction bases unmatched: 8. Looked up from germline, CDR1 is SEHNR and CDR2 is FQNEAQ (reference sequence).

J is TRBJ1-3 and V is TRBV18; D possibly corresponds to TRBD1 (6 bases). V lost 3 bases and J lost 4, with 16 bases in between. The length of the CDR3 is 16 residues. Per germline, CDR1 KGHSH and CDR2 LQKENI. The CDR3 is CASSPFAGDSGNTIYF. The CDR3 nucleotides are TGTGCCAGCTCACCTTTTGCAGGGGACTCCGGAAACACCATATATTTT.

The chain recombines TRBV9 with TRBJ2-1; 9 bases fit TRBD2. The germline V gene encodes CDR1 SGDLS and CDR2 YYNGEE. The V and J ends lost 3 bases and 4 bases, in that order; junction bases with no gene match: 5. This CDR3 region has 15 residues. The CDR3 is CASSAGTSSYNEQFF. The CDR3 DNA reads TGTGCCAGCAGCGCCGGGACTAGCAGTTACAATGAGCAGTTCTTC.

CDR3 bases: TGTGCCAGCAGCCAGAGCGGGATCGTGACAGATACGCAGTATTTT. Its protein product is CASSQSGIVTDTQYF. The rearrangement links TRBV14 to TRBJ2-3; 7 bases match TRBD2. The CDR3 is made up of 15 amino acids. J gave up 3 bases and V 3 bases, and 6 bases lay outside the gene matches. In germline, CDR1 is SGHDN, CDR2 FVKESK.

The CDR3 is CASSLSTGGENGYTF. CDR3 coding DNA: TGCGCCAGCAGCTTGTCGACAGGGGGCGAAAATGGCTACACCTTC. This chain uses TRBV5-1 with TRBJ1-2, with TRBD1 matching over 10 bases. The length of the CDR3 is 15 residues. Germline V CDR1 and CDR2: SGHRS, YFSETQ. After removal of 1 base from V and 6 bases from J, the junction contained 6 bases not matched to a gene.

The gene calls are TRBV6-5 and TRBJ2-7; D remains unclear. V lost 0 bases, J lost 5 bases, and 11 bases lay in between. The CDR3 has 14 residues. The V gene's germline CDR1 is MNHEY and CDR2 SVGAGI. The CDR3 sequence: CASSYSQKTHEQYF. The CDR3 coding sequence is TGTGCCAGCAGTTACTCCCAGAAAACCCACGAGCAGTACTTC.

V usage is TRBV6-6 and J usage is TRBJ2-2; TRBD1 matches 7 bases. The CDR3 covers 16 residues. Trimming removed 4 bases from V and 5 bases from J; junction bases left unmatched: 10. From germline, CDR1 is MNHNY and CDR2 SVGAGI (reference sequence). The chain's CDR3 is CASSLDRLTGTGELFF. CDR3 DNA sequence: TGTGCCAGCAGTTTGGACAGGCTAACAGGAACCGGGGAGCTGTTTTTT.

The chain recombines TRBV10-3 with TRBJ1-1; 10 bases agree with TRBD1. Trimming cost V 6 bases and J 4 bases; bases outside gene matches: 11. CDR1 and CDR2 from the germline V gene are ENHRY and SYGVKD. The CDR3 contains 16 residues. CDR3 amino acids: CAIRDRTGGYSTEAFF. DNA for the CDR3: TGTGCCATCAGAGACCGGACAGGGGGATATAGCACTGAAGCTTTCTTT.

The chain links TRBV6-1 to TRBJ1-5, with a possible D match to TRBD1 (5 bases). The CDR3 sequence is 15 residues long. Germline V CDR1 and CDR2: MNHNS, SASEGT. Trimming took 3 bases from V and 0 from J, leaving 9 bases between them. This chain's CDR3 is CASSDQGISNQPQHF. The CDR3 coding sequence is TGTGCCAGCAGTGACCAGGGCATTAGCAATCAGCCCCAGCATTTT.

This sequence joins TRBV10-3 and TRBJ2-1, with 10 bases matching TRBD2. The CDR3 totals 14 residues. The V and J ends lost 6 bases and 4 bases, in that order; junction bases with no gene match: 3. Germline V lookup: CDR1 ENHRY, CDR2 SYGVKD. The CDR3, as DNA: TGTGCCATCAGCGGGACTAGCGAGTACAATGAGCAGTTCTTC. Amino acid sequence: CAISGTSEYNEQFF.

This clone was seen a single time. The rearrangement uses TRBV5-1 and TRBJ1-4; the match to TRBD1 covers 8 bases. Germline lookup yields CDR1 SGHRS and CDR2 YFSETQ. This CDR3 is 15 amino acids long. Trimming removed 0 bases from V and 7 bases from J; junction bases left unmatched: 5. The CDR3 sequence is CASSLAAGGGEKLFF. CDR3 nucleotide sequence: TGCGCCAGCAGCTTGGCCGCAGGGGGCGGTGAAAAACTGTTTTTT.

The chain carries TRBV6-4 and TRBJ2-3; D unresolved. This CDR3 contains 13 residues. Germline V gene data show CDR1 as MRHNA and CDR2 as SNTAGT. Trimming stripped 0 bases from V and 6 bases from J, with 7 bases between. The CDR3 spells CASSDSRFDTQYF. DNA of the CDR3: TGTGCCAGCAGTGACTCGAGGTTCGATACGCAGTATTTT.

V gene TRBV6-1 combines with J gene TRBJ1-2; 7 bases match TRBD1. From germline, CDR1 is MNHNS and CDR2 SASEGT. The CDR3 consists of 14 residues. V gave up 2 bases and J gave up 6 bases; unmatched junction bases: 6. CDR3 sequence: CASSERGQGDGYTF. DNA for the CDR3: TGTGCCAGCAGTGAACGGGGCCAGGGGGATGGCTACACCTTC.

The count of this clone is one. The genes are TRBV5-1 and TRBJ2-7; 10 bases map to TRBD2. The CDR3 length is 15 residues. J was trimmed by 3 bases and V by 4 bases; bases with no gene match: 7. Germline V gene data show CDR1 as SGHRS and CDR2 as YFSETQ. The CDR3 sequence is CASSLTTSGDYEQYF. CDR3 nucleotide sequence: TGCGCCAGCAGCCTCACAACTAGCGGGGACTACGAGCAGTACTTC.

This sequence joins TRBV5-1 and TRBJ2-7; 8 nucleotides agree with TRBD1. The germline CDR1 and CDR2 sequences are SGHRS and YFSETQ. The V gene end was trimmed by 2 bases and the J gene end by 3 bases; junction bases not matched to a gene: 7. This CDR3 region has 15 residues. The CDR3 is CASSLWTGTNYEQYF. The CDR3 DNA reads TGCGCCAGCAGCTTATGGACAGGGACGAACTACGAGCAGTACTTC.

Here the CDR3 reads CASSPGAGSGRRDTQYF. CDR3 nucleotides: TGTGCCAGCAGCCCTGGAGCGGGAAGCGGGAGACGAGATACGCAGTATTTT. This rearrangement joins TRBV14 to TRBJ2-3; TRBD2 matches 8 bases. The germline V gene has CDR1 SGHDN and CDR2 FVKESK. V lost 4 bases and J lost 5; bases outside the gene matches: 14. The CDR3 sequence is 17 residues long.